This T cell receptor beta chain comes out of a study of blood T cell repertoires in COVID-19. The overall study: Sample material is recorded as cDNA or gDNA derived from T cells, B-cell-depleted T cells, or PBMCs.

This clone was seen a single time. Data came from immunoSEQ multiplex PCR; TCRdb stores just in-frame clones and leaves some out. The sample carries around 140,000 clones, 88% recorded once. Trimming removed 5 bases from V and 15 bases from J; junction bases left unmatched: 12. The CDR3 spans 14 residues. The germline gives CDR1 SNHLY, CDR2 FYNNEI. The chain carries TRBV2 and TRBJ2-1; TRBD1 agrees at 11 bases. The sequence was collected from a man between 60 and 75 years old with active or convalescent COVID-19. What was sequenced was peripheral blood. CDR3 nucleotides: TGTGCCAGCAGTAAAACCGGGACAGGGGGGGATGCGTTCTTC. Encoded protein: CASSKTGTGGDAFF.